The present TCR beta chain was sequenced within a study of CD8 T cells in Susac syndrome. Points on this clonotype: No antigen is known for it.

The germline V gene has CDR1 SEHNR and CDR2 FQNEAQ (reference sequence). Trimming cost V 3 bases and J 7 bases, with 10 bases left between them. The length of the CDR3 is 13 residues. Reverse transcription of about 0.5 to 1 ug RNA was carried out with random hexamers. Each CDR3 protein is one row after TCRdb ran MiXCR on the immunoSEQ multiplex PCR reads. Among 84,000 or so distinct CDR3 sequences listed, 90% to 95% were seen once. The study's findings and limits: In total CD8+ repertoires, 15 to 20 Susac-specific public clones were found, and five or six in CD8+ TEMRA repertoires.

V usage is TRBV7-9 and J usage is TRBJ1-5, with D uncertain. The source of this sequence is a human donor with Susac syndrome. Sample: CD8+ T cells from PBMCs. DNA of the CDR3: TGTGCCAGCAGCTTTCCGGGAAGCCAGCCCCAGCATTTT. This translates into CASSFPGSQPQHF.